The 16 T cell receptor beta chains given below trace back to one sample, sequenced in a study of T cells in Graves' hyperthyroidism and ophthalmopathy. The investigators amplified TCR beta CDR3 regions from RNA transcripts. Using the HTBI primer set, a first-round RT-PCR was run on the TCR CDR3. TCRdb called the multiplex PCR reads again in MiXCR, with one record for every CDR3 protein. The sample records 140,000 or so distinct CDR3 sequences, about 20% being singletons. The material sequenced was blood. Receptor source: a woman between 45 and 60 years old with Graves' hyperthyroidism that later progressed to Graves' ophthalmopathy.

Ten or more counts support this clonotype. The chain links TRBV7-9 to TRBJ1-2; no reliable D call. CDR1 is SEHNR and CDR2 is FQNEAQ in the germline V gene (reference sequence). The V end lost 5 bases, the J end lost 3 bases, and 7 bases lay between the germline ends. The CDR3 sequence is 12 residues long. The CDR3 here is CASSRSDYGYTF. In DNA, the CDR3 is TGTGCCAGCAGCCGCAGCGACTATGGCTACACCTTC.

This clonotype was counted at least ten times. The chain joins TRBV20-1 to TRBJ2-3; 7 bases map to TRBD2. Germline V gives CDR1 DFQATT, CDR2 SNEGSKA (reference sequence). There are 15 residues in the CDR3. J gave up 5 bases and V 0 bases, and 8 bases lay outside the gene matches. The CDR3 DNA reads as TGCAGTGCTAGAGATCTGCGGGAGTGGGGAGATACGCAGTATTTT. Translated, it gives CSARDLREWGDTQYF.

The gene calls are TRBV3-1 and TRBJ1-1; D ambiguous. Per the germline V gene, CDR1 is LGHDT and CDR2 is YNNKEL (reference sequence). The length of the CDR3 is 15 residues. V was pared by 1 base and J by 6 bases, with 15 bases between. This CDR3 reads CASSQARTSNSEAFF. The CDR3 DNA follows: TGTGCCAGCAGCCAAGCCCGTACATCCAACTCTGAAGCTTTCTTT.

V and J are TRBV5-5 and TRBJ2-1; 8 nucleotides line up with TRBD2. J lost 2 bases, V lost 0 bases, and 1 base had no gene match. This CDR3 is built from 15 residues. The germline V gene encodes CDR1 SGHKS and CDR2 YYEKEE (reference sequence). The DNA for the CDR3 is TGTGCCAGCAGCTTGGCACTAGCGGCCTACAATGAGCAGTTCTTC. It specifies CASSLALAAYNEQFF.

The rearrangement uses TRBV15 and TRBJ1-1; weak D call: TRBD1 (6 bases). The CDR3 spans 18 residues. From germline, CDR1 is LNHNV and CDR2 YYDKDF (reference sequence). V was trimmed by 4 bases and J by 4 bases, leaving 25 bases between them. The DNA for the CDR3 is TGTGCCACCAGCAAAGATAAGACCGCACAGGGTTGGATCACTGAAGCTTTCTTT. As protein: CATSKDKTAQGWITEAFF. Drawing the rest from reference TRBV15 and TRBJ1-1, the complete variable domain is DAMVIQNPRYQVTQFGKPVTLSCSQTLNHNVMYWYQQKSSQAPKLLFHYYDKDFNNEADTPDNFQSRRPNTSFCFLDIRSPGLGDTAMYLCATSKDKTAQGWITEAFFGQGTRLTVV.

This clonotype was seen repeatedly, ten times or more. The rearrangement uses TRBV20-1 and TRBJ2-1; TRBD2 might be the D (6 bases). In germline, CDR1 is DFQATT, CDR2 SNEGSKA (reference sequence). CDR3 length: 13 amino acids. Trimming removed 1 base from V and 6 bases from J, with 10 bases in between. Here the CDR3 DNA reads TGCAGTGCTAGAGGTCCGGGGGTCAATGAGCAGTTCTTC. Amino acids: CSARGPGVNEQFF.

This clonotype showed up many times. This sequence joins TRBV20-1 and TRBJ2-2, with D possibly matching TRBD2 (6 bases). Germline V gene lookup returns CDR1 DFQATT and CDR2 SNEGSKA (reference sequence). V lost 0 bases, J lost 0 bases, and 14 bases lay in between. This CDR3 is 17 amino acids long. CDR3 nucleotides: TGCAGTGCTAGAGACCCAGGCGGGACGACGAACACCGGGGAGCTGTTTTTT. This translates into CSARDPGGTTNTGELFF.

The chain combines TRBV28 with TRBJ2-1; 7 bases fit TRBD1. Germline V CDR1 and CDR2: MDHEN, SYDVKM. The V segment lost 6 bases and the J segment 10 bases; nucleotides outside the gene matches: 15. The CDR3 sequence is 15 residues long. The CDR3 bases are TGTGCCAGCAGCTCCCGCAGGGGGAAGCTCGGCGAGCAGTTCTTC. Protein sequence: CASSSRRGKLGEQFF.

This clonotype has ten or more counts. This chain uses TRBV7-8 with TRBJ2-7; 9 nucleotides agree with TRBD1. This CDR3 comprises 14 residues. V shed 5 bases and J 4 bases; nucleotides not matched to a gene: 6. Per germline, CDR1 SGHVS and CDR2 FQNEAQ. CDR3 sequence reads: CASSTRDRVYEQYF. DNA of the CDR3: TGTGCCAGCAGCACTAGGGACAGGGTGTACGAGCAGTACTTC.

V usage is TRBV2 and J usage is TRBJ2-5; TRBD1 aligns across 8 bases. Trimming took 9 bases from V and 5 from J; bases not matched to a gene: 8. The germline V gene encodes CDR1 SNHLY and CDR2 FYNNEI. CDR3 length: 13 residues. The CDR3 DNA follows: TGTGCCAGACCGACAGGGGCTGTGGAGACCCAGTACTTC. Its protein is CARPTGAVETQYF.

This clonotype appeared many times. The CDR3, as DNA: TGTGCCACCAGCAATATAGCGGGAGAGACCCAGTACTTC. Residues: CATSNIAGETQYF. The chain links TRBV15 to TRBJ2-5, with 7 bases that match TRBD2. This CDR3 has 13 amino acids. Germline CDR1 reads LNHNV; CDR2 reads YYDKDF (reference sequence). V lost 4 bases, J lost 4 bases, and 3 bases stayed unmatched.

V gene TRBV7-2 combines with J gene TRBJ1-6; tentative D call: TRBD1 (5 bases). Trimming left V 5 bases short and J 6 bases short, with 20 bases between. Germline V gene lookup returns CDR1 SGHTA and CDR2 FQGNSA. This CDR3 contains 17 residues. The CDR3 reads CASSTSGTGRPNSPLHF. For the CDR3, the DNA is TGTGCCAGCAGCACTTCCGGGACGGGAAGACCTAATTCACCCCTCCACTTT.

The chain has TRBV5-1 and TRBJ2-2; D assignment may be TRBD1 or TRBD2 (7 bases each). Germline V gives CDR1 SGHRS, CDR2 YFSETQ. V lost 4 bases and J lost 1, with 17 bases in between. The CDR3 consists of 17 residues. The CDR3 nucleotides read TGCGCCAGCAGCCCCGGGGAGGGGGCATTGAACACCGGGGAGCTGTTTTTT. As protein: CASSPGEGALNTGELFF.

This clonotype was found many times. V and J are TRBV5-1 and TRBJ2-1; D is undetermined. Germline values: CDR1 SGHRS, CDR2 YFSETQ. CDR3 length equals 14 residues. Trimming left V 4 bases short and J 5 bases short, with 13 bases between. The CDR3 is CASSPSTANNEQFF. The CDR3 DNA reads as TGCGCCAGCAGCCCTTCTACAGCGAACAATGAGCAGTTCTTC.

This clonotype was counted at least ten times. The V call is TRBV27, the J call TRBJ2-2, with 7 bases fitting TRBD2. The V and J ends lost 2 bases and 5 bases, in that order; junction bases with no gene match: 5. This CDR3 spans 15 amino acids. Germline lookup yields CDR1 MNHEY and CDR2 SMNVEV (reference sequence). For the CDR3, the DNA is TGTGCCAGCAGTTTAGGACTAGTCTCAACCGGGGAGCTGTTTTTT. Translated: CASSLGLVSTGELFF.

This clonotype was seen many times. V usage is TRBV15 and J usage is TRBJ2-7; 10 positions agree with TRBD1. In germline, CDR1 is LNHNV, CDR2 YYDKDF (reference sequence). The CDR3 loop spans 16 amino acids. With V trimmed by 5 bases and J by 7 bases, 14 bases remained unmatched. CDR3 in DNA: TGTGCCACCAGCTCTCCTAGGACAGGGGGGTTGAGGGAGCAGTACTTC. The encoded protein is CATSSPRTGGLREQYF. Combining the CDR3 with reference TRBV15 and TRBJ2-7 gives the whole variable domain DAMVIQNPRYQVTQFGKPVTLSCSQTLNHNVMYWYQQKSSQAPKLLFHYYDKDFNNEADTPDNFQSRRPNTSFCFLDIRSPGLGDTAMYLCATSSPRTGGLREQYFGPGTRLTVT.